This passage covers 17 T cell receptor beta chains from one sample sequenced in a study of T cell responses to AZD1222 COVID-19 vaccine. Produced via immunoSEQ multiplex PCR; TCRdb's table is partial and in-frame only. The sample includes around 120,000 clones, around 87% of them seen just once. The source material was peripheral blood, sampled on day 0 of AZD1222 vaccination. Every receptor here comes from an adult in good health.

The J gene is TRBJ1-1, the V gene TRBV6-4, with D tentatively TRBD1 (5 bases). Trimming removed 9 bases at V and 6 bases at J, with 29 bases between. Germline values: CDR1 MRHNA, CDR2 SNTAGT. The length of the CDR3 is 17 residues. DNA of the CDR3: TGTGCCAGGCCCTTAAGTTCGCGACAGCCAGTGGCGGCTGAAGCTTTCTTT. Translated: CARPLSSRQPVAAEAFF.

The genes are TRBV5-5 and TRBJ2-7; D remains ambiguous. Germline V CDR1 and CDR2: SGHKS, YYEKEE (reference sequence). V lost 0 bases and J lost 0, with 7 bases in between. The CDR3 is made up of 14 amino acids. The CDR3 loop is CASSLVPGSYEQYF. Written as DNA, the CDR3 is TGTGCCAGCAGCTTGGTTCCCGGCTCCTACGAGCAGTACTTC.

This chain joins TRBV11-2 and TRBJ2-7, with unresolved D. Germline V lookup: CDR1 SGHAT, CDR2 FQNNGV. Trimming cost V 2 bases and J 2 bases, with 4 bases left between them. CDR3 size: 12 residues. CDR3 protein: CASSLQAYEQYF. Written as DNA, the CDR3 is TGTGCCAGCAGCTTACAGGCCTACGAGCAGTACTTC.

The gene calls are TRBV5-4 and TRBJ1-1; TRBD1 is a possible D gene (5 bases). V lost 5 bases and J 10 bases, leaving 21 bases between the germline ends. The CDR3 is made up of 14 amino acids. Germline V gene sequence: CDR1 SGHNT, CDR2 YYREEE (reference sequence). CDR3 loop: CASSSPVGGGVAFF. The CDR3 coding sequence is TGTGCCAGCAGTTCCCCCGTTGGGGGAGGGGTAGCTTTCTTT.

The chain links TRBV6-5 to TRBJ2-7; the match to TRBD1 covers 7 bases. There are 13 residues in the CDR3. The J segment lost 1 base and the V segment lost 8 bases, leaving 5 bases of the junction unmatched. CDR1 and CDR2 from the germline V gene are MNHEY and SVGAGI. This chain's CDR3 is CASDRQGSYEQYF. The CDR3 DNA reads TGTGCCAGCGACCGACAGGGATCCTACGAGCAGTACTTC.

The chain recombines TRBV19 with TRBJ1-5, with D perhaps matching TRBD1 (5 bases). Germline CDR1 is LNHDA and CDR2 is SQIVND (reference sequence). Between the trimmed V and J ends, which lost 3 bases and 7 bases, there was a span of 16 bases. The length of the CDR3 is 15 residues. The CDR3 nucleotides are TGTGCCAGTAGTATGGTCGGGTATGGGACCCAGCCCCAGCATTTT. Amino acids: CASSMVGYGTQPQHF.

This clone was counted only a few times. The chain employs TRBV9 and TRBJ2-7; D perhaps matches TRBD2 (5 bases). CDR1 SGDLS and CDR2 YYNGEE come from the germline V gene. Trimming removed 0 bases at V and 7 bases at J, with 14 bases between. CDR3 length: 14 residues. For the CDR3, the DNA is TGTGCCAGCAGCGTAGATGGCAGGCGCGGGGAGCAGTACTTC. This codes for CASSVDGRRGEQYF.

V and J are TRBV9 and TRBJ2-2; D is possibly TRBD1 or TRBD2 (5 bases each). The germline V gene has CDR1 SGDLS and CDR2 YYNGEE. V shed 2 bases and J shed 6 bases, with 11 bases lying between them. The CDR3 has 14 amino acids. The CDR3 nucleotides are TGTGCCAGCAGCGTGGGGGTCGGCGCCGGGGAGCTGTTTTTT. Translated, it gives CASSVGVGAGELFF.

The genes are TRBV15 and TRBJ2-7; possibly TRBD2 for D (6 bases). V lost 5 bases and J 9 bases, leaving 17 bases between the germline ends. CDR1 is LNHNV and CDR2 is YYDKDF in the germline V gene (reference sequence). The CDR3 has 13 residues. The CDR3 DNA reads TGTGCCACCAGCGCCGCGGGGCCCGGGTGGCAGTACTTC. Protein sequence: CATSAAGPGWQYF.

The chain carries TRBV4-1 and TRBJ1-1, with D unresolved. The CDR3 runs to 14 residues. The V gene lost 2 bases and the J gene lost 11 bases, with 18 bases spanning the gap. Germline-derived CDR1 and CDR2 are MGHRA and YSYEKL. The CDR3: CASSQIGARMGAFF. CDR3 DNA sequence: TGCGCCAGCAGCCAAATTGGAGCCCGGATGGGTGCTTTCTTT.

The chain employs TRBV5-1 and TRBJ1-2; D not resolved. The CDR3 runs to 15 residues. The germline V gene encodes CDR1 SGHRS and CDR2 YFSETQ. V lost 5 bases and J lost 0, with 14 bases in between. The CDR3 spells CASRQTGRTNYGYTF. CDR3 coding DNA: TGCGCCAGCAGACAAACCGGGAGAACTAACTATGGCTACACCTTC.

V is TRBV5-5 and J is TRBJ1-1, with D possibly TRBD1 on 6 matching bases. Trimming cost V 7 bases and J 7 bases, with 17 bases left between them. Germline V gives CDR1 SGHKS, CDR2 YYEKEE (reference sequence). The CDR3 has 13 amino acids. CDR3 in DNA: TGTGCCAGCTGGGCAGGGGTAGCCAGTGAAGCTTTCTTT. It encodes CASWAGVASEAFF. The full variable domain, its missing parts supplied by reference TRBV5-5 and TRBJ1-1, is DAGVTQSPTHLIKTRGQQVTLRCSPISGHKSVSWYQQVLGQGPQFIFQYYEKEERGRGNFPDRFSARQFPNYSSELNVNALLLGDSALYLCASWAGVASEAFFGQGTRLTVV.

The V and J genes are TRBV6-5 and TRBJ1-6, with D maybe TRBD1 (6 bases). V was pared by 9 bases and J by 3 bases, with 15 bases between. Germline lookup yields CDR1 MNHEY and CDR2 SVGAGI. This CDR3 is 15 amino acids long. As DNA, the CDR3 is TGTGCCAGTGACATTGGGGGCCTCTATAATTCACCCCTCCACTTT. Protein product: CASDIGGLYNSPLHF.

This clone was recorded once. This rearrangement joins TRBV4-1 to TRBJ2-2, with a tentative D call TRBD2 (7 bases). Trimming took off 10 bases at V and 1 base at J, with 19 bases between the two ends. CDR3 size: 16 residues. Germline loops: CDR1 MGHRA, CDR2 YSYEKL. The CDR3 sequence is CATSSAGHVNTGELFF. Written as DNA, the CDR3 is TGCGCCACTTCCTCAGCGGGACACGTGAACACCGGGGAGCTGTTTTTT.

The chain recombines TRBV5-1 with TRBJ2-3, with 7 positions matching TRBD2. This CDR3 contains 15 residues. Per the germline V gene, CDR1 is SGHRS and CDR2 is YFSETQ. V lost 4 bases to trimming and J lost 1 base; unmatched junction nucleotides: 6. The CDR3 nucleotides are TGCGCCAGCAGCCCCAGCGGGGACCGCACAGATACGCAGTATTTT. Residues: CASSPSGDRTDTQYF.

The chain couples TRBV14 to TRBJ2-7; D call uncertain. V was clipped by 2 bases and J by 3 bases, with 5 bases between them. The CDR3 totals 12 residues. CDR1 is SGHDN and CDR2 is FVKESK in the germline V gene. CDR3 residues: CASSQSYYEQYF. CDR3 coding DNA: TGTGCCAGCAGCCAATCCTACTACGAGCAGTACTTC.

This chain uses TRBV5-1 with TRBJ2-7; D may be TRBD2 (5 bases). This CDR3 comprises 13 residues. Between the trimmed V and J ends, which lost 4 bases and 2 bases, there was a span of 10 bases. Germline CDR1 and CDR2: SGHRS and YFSETQ. The CDR3 coding sequence is TGCGCCAGCAGCCCTGACGGGGCCTACGAGCAGTACTTC. Its protein product is CASSPDGAYEQYF.